The rows below give T cell receptor beta chains drawn from one sample of a study of response to subunit inactivated influenza vaccine. TCRdb passed the RT-PCR reads through MiXCR, listing each CDR3 protein once. The sample holds 200,000 to 250,000 distinct CDR3 sequences, 12% seen once. The sample was non-naive T cells sorted from PBMCs, taken less than 15 days before vaccination. The receptor source for this set is a man aged 50 to 60 who received an inactivated influenza vaccine. The conserved cysteine and the conserved F or W are not part of the CDR3 here. Each record gives: V gene, D gene, J gene, CDR3 protein. D genes are given only for firm matches.

>TRBV20-1|-|TRBJ1-1
SARDSDRALAANTEAF
>TRBV6-1|-|TRBJ1-4
ASSEGQSYEKLF
>TRBV6-5|TRBD1|TRBJ1-1
ASSYSGQGSEAF
>TRBV10-3|TRBD2|TRBJ2-1
AISDPAGGIDNEQF
>TRBV3-1|-|TRBJ1-2
ASSPEPRRGYT
>TRBV9|-|TRBJ1-5
ASSKDAGINQPQH
>TRBV20-1|TRBD1|TRBJ2-4
SARGQDRGVNIQY
>TRBV20-1|TRBD2|TRBJ2-4
SARTGGAKNIQY
>TRBV6-1|-|TRBJ2-5
ATETHSRAGKETQY
>TRBV2|TRBD1|TRBJ2-5
TSSWGTGWSGPQETQY
>TRBV6-2/TRBV6-3|-|TRBJ2-2
ASSPPGLNTGELF
>TRBV7-2|TRBD1|TRBJ1-1
ASRTFGQDYTEAF
>TRBV6-1|-|TRBJ2-1
ASIGGWSSYNEQF
>TRBV7-9|TRBD2|TRBJ2-1
ASSTLAGVFNEQF
>TRBV5-6|-|TRBJ2-1
ASSFVEVSYNEQF
>TRBV7-2|-|TRBJ2-7
ASSFPGGHEQY